Here is one T cell receptor beta chain with its context. Its antigen is not identified. These data originate in a study of vaccination and CD4 T cells after COVID-19. The Oncomine TCR Beta short-read assay was applied to DNA of cultured CD4+ T cells. TCRdb redid the calling of the PCR reads with MiXCR, one entry per CDR3 protein. The repertoire holds roughly 15,000 distinct CDR3 sequences, approximately 39% seen once, with roughly 14% in the top ten. CDR1 is LGHNT, CDR2 FRNRAP, per germline. The CDR3 runs 15 residues. Unmatched junction bases numbered 6, after V lost 1 base and J lost 4 bases. Documented treatment: approximately 9-day PBMC culture with coronavirus spike peptide pools or control peptides (ViraFEST assay).

Sample: CD4+ T cells from blood, cultured in vitro. This receptor was obtained from a human donor who had recovered from COVID-19. The chain carries TRBV12-5 and TRBJ1-1, with 7 nucleotides matching TRBD1. CDR3 coding DNA: TGTGCTAGTGGTTTGGGAACAGGGGTAGGCACTGAAGCTTTCTTT. The encoded protein is CASGLGTGVGTEAFF.